This T cell receptor beta chain was observed in a study of T cells in Graves' hyperthyroidism and ophthalmopathy. TCR beta CDR3 regions were amplified from RNA. HTBI primers were the set used in a first-round RT-PCR of the TCR CDR3. TCRdb recomputed calls from the multiplex PCR reads with MiXCR, one row per CDR3 protein. In the table there are over 450,000 distinct CDR3 sequences, about 15% of which are singletons. Thyroid ultrasound and orbital computed tomography, with clinical symptoms and serum thyroxine and TRAb, informed diagnoses. V shed 4 bases, J shed 3 bases, and the junction held 3 bases outside the gene matches. The CDR3 covers 15 residues. CDR1 is SGHRS, CDR2 YFSETQ, per germline.

The chain is built from TRBV5-1 and TRBJ2-5, with 13 bases identical to TRBD2. Material for sequencing was blood. This clonotype was obtained from a woman between 18 and 30 years old with Graves' hyperthyroidism. The CDR3 DNA follows: TGCGCCAGCAGCGGGGGACTAGCGGGAAAAGAGACCCAGTACTTC. Protein sequence: CASSGGLAGKETQYF.